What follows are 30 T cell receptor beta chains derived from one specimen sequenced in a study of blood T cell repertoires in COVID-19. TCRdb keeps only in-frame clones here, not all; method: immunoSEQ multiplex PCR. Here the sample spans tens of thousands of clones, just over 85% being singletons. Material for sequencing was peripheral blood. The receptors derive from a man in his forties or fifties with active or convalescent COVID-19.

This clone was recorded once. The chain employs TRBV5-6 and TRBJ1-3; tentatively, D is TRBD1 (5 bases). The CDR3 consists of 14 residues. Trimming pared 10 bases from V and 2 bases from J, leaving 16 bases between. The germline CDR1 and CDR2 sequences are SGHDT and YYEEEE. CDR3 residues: CAPNLGVAGNTIYF. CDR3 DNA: TGTGCCCCAAATCTAGGGGTTGCTGGAAACACCATATATTTT.

The chain's CDR3 is CASSFYSGVYEQYF. In nucleotides, the CDR3 is TGTGCCAGCAGTTTCTATAGCGGGGTCTACGAGCAGTACTTC. This chain joins TRBV28 and TRBJ2-7; TRBD2 matches 8 bases. Germline V CDR1 and CDR2: MDHEN, SYDVKM. J was trimmed by 3 bases and V by 3 bases; bases with no gene match: 4. The CDR3 has 14 residues.

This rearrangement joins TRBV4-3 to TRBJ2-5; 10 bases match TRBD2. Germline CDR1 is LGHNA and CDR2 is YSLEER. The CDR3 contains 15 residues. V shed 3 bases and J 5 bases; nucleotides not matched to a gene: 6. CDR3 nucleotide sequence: TGCGCCAGCAGCCAGGGGAGCGGGGGGGGTGAGACCCAGTACTTC. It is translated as CASSQGSGGGETQYF.

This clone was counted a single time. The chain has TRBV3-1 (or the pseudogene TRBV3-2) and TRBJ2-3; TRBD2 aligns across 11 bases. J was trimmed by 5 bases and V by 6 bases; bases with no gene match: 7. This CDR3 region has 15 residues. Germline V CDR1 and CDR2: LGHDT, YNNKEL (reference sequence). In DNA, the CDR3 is TGTGCCAGCAGACGCACTAGCGGGAGTTTAGATACGCAGTATTTT. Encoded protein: CASRRTSGSLDTQYF.

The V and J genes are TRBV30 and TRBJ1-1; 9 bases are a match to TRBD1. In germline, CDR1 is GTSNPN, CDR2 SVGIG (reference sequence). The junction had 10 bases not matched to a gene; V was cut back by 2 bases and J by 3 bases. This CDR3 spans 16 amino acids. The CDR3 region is CAWSPSRTGAYTEAFF. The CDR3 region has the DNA TGTGCCTGGAGTCCCTCTAGGACAGGGGCGTACACTGAAGCTTTCTTT.

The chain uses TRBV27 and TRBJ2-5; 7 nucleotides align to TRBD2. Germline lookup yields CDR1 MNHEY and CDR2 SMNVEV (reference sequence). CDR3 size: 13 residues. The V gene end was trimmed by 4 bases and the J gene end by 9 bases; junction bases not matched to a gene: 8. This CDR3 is CASSSGRGRAQYF. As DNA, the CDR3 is TGTGCCAGCAGTTCGGGGCGGGGGAGGGCCCAGTACTTC.

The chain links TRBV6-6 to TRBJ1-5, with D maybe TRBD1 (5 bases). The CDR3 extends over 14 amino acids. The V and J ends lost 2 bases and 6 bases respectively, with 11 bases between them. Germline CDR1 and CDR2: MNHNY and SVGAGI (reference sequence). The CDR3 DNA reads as TGTGCCAGCAGTTACCGGCAGGGTAGTCAGCCCCAGCATTTT. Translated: CASSYRQGSQPQHF.

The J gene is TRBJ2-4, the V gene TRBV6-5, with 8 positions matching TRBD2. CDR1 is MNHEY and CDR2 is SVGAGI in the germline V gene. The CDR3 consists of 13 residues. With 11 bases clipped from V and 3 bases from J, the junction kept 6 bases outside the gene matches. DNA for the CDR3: TGTGCCCCCCCGGGGGGGGGCAAAAACATTCAGTACTTC. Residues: CAPPGGGKNIQYF.

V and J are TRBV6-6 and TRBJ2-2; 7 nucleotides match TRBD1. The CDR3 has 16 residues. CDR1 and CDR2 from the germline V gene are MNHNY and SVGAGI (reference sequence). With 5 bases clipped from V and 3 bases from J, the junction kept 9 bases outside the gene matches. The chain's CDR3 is CASSTKGQRDTGELFF. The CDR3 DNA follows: TGTGCCAGCAGTACGAAGGGACAGAGAGACACCGGGGAGCTGTTTTTT.

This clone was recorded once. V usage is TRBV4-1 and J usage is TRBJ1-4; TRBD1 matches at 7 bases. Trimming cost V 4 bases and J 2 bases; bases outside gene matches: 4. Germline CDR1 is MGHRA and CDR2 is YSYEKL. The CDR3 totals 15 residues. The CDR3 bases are TGCGCCAGCAGCCGCCTCAGGGGGACTAATGAAAAACTGTTTTTT. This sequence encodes CASSRLRGTNEKLFF.

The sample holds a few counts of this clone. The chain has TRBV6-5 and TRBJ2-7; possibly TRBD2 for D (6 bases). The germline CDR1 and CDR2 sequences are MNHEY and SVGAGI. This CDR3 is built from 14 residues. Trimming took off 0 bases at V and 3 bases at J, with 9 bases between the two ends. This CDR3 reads CASSYSPGVYEQYF. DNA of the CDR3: TGTGCCAGCAGTTACTCGCCGGGGGTCTACGAGCAGTACTTC.

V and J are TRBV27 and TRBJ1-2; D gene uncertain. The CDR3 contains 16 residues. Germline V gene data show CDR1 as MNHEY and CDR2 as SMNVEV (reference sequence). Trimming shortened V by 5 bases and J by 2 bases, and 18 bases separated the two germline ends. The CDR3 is CASSRTLEERNYGYTF. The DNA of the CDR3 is TGTGCCAGCAGTCGGACCTTGGAGGAAAGGAACTATGGCTACACCTTC.

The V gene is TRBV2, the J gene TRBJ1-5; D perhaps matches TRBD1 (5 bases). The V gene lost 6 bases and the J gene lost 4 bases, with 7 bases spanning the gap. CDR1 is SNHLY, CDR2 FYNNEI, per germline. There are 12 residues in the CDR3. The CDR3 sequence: CASSRANQPQHF. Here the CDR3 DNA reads TGTGCCAGCAGCAGGGCTAATCAGCCCCAGCATTTT.

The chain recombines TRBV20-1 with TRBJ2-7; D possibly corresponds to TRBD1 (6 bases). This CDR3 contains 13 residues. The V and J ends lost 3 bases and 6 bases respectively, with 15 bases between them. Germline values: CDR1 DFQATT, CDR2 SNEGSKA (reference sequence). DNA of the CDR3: TGCAGTGCTAGTTTCCAGGGGTCTGGCGAGCAGTACTTC. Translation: CSASFQGSGEQYF.

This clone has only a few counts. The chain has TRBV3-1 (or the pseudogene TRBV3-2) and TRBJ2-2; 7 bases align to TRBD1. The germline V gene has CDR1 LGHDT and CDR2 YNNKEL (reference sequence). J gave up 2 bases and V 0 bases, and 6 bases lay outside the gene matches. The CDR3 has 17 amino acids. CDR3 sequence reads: CASSQDPGTVNTGELFF. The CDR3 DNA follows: TGTGCCAGCAGCCAAGATCCAGGGACAGTTAACACCGGGGAGCTGTTTTTT.

The CDR3 here is CASSREMNTEAFF. CDR3 nucleotide sequence: TGCGCCAGCAGCCGGGAGATGAACACTGAAGCTTTCTTT. The genes are TRBV5-1 and TRBJ1-1; D unresolved. From germline, CDR1 is SGHRS and CDR2 YFSETQ. Trimming took 4 bases from V and 0 from J, leaving 7 bases between them. The CDR3 extends over 13 amino acids. The full variable domain, in which reference TRBV5-1 and TRBJ1-1 provide the parts outside the CDR3, is KAGVTQTPRYLIKTRGQQVTLSCSPISGHRSVSWYQQTPGQGLQFLFEYFSETQRNKGNFPGRFSGRQFSNSRSEMNVSTLELGDSALYLCASSREMNTEAFFGQGTRLTVV.

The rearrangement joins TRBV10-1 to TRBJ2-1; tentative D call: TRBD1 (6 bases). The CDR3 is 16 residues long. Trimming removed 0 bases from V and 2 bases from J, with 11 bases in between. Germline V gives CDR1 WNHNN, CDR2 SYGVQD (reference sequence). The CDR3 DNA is TGCGCCAGCAGTGAGTCGGCAGGGGTAGCCTACAATGAGCAGTTCTTC. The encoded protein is CASSESAGVAYNEQFF.

The CDR3 loop reads CSASRASGSSSIQYF. CDR3 nucleotides: TGCAGTGCTAGTAGGGCTAGCGGGAGTTCGAGCATTCAGTACTTC. J is TRBJ2-4 and V is TRBV20-1, with 10 positions matching TRBD2. The CDR3 runs to 15 residues. The V gene end was trimmed by 3 bases and the J gene end by 9 bases; junction bases not matched to a gene: 11. Germline-derived CDR1 and CDR2 are DFQATT and SNEGSKA (reference sequence).

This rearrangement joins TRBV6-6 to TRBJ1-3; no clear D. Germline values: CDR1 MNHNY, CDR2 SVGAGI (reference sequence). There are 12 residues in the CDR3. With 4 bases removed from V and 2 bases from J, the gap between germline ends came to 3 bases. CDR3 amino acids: CASSLTGNTIYF. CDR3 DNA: TGTGCCAGCAGTTTAACTGGAAACACCATATATTTT.

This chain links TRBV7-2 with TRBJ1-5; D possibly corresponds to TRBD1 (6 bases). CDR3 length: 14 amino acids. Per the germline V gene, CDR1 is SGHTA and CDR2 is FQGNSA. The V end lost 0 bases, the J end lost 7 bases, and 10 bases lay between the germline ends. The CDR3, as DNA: TGTGCCAGCAGCTTAGCGGGCCAGGGGCAGCCCCAGCATTTT. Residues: CASSLAGQGQPQHF.

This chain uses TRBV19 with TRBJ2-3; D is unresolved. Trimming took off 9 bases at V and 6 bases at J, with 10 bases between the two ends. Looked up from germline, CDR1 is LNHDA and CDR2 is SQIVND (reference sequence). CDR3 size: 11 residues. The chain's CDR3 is CASLSADTQYF. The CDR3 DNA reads TGTGCCAGCCTGAGCGCGGATACGCAGTATTTT.

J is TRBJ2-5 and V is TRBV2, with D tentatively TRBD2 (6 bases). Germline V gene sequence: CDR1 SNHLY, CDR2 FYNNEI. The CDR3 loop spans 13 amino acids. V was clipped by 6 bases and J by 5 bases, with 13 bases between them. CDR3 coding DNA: TGTGCCAGCAGGGTGAGGGCGGGGGAGACCCAGTACTTC. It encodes CASRVRAGETQYF.

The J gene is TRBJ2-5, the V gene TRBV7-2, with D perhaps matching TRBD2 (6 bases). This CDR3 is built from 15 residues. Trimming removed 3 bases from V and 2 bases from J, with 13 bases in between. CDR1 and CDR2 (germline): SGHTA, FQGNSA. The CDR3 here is CASSFRRGLQETQYF. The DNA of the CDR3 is TGTGCCAGCAGCTTCCGGAGGGGCCTTCAAGAGACCCAGTACTTC.

The CDR3 is CASIRDILGEAFF. For the CDR3, the DNA is TGTGCCAGCATCCGGGACATTCTTGGCGAAGCTTTCTTT. The chain joins TRBV12-3 or TRBV12-4 to TRBJ1-1, with D possibly matching TRBD1 (6 bases). The germline V and J ends were trimmed by 7 bases and 8 bases, with 17 bases remaining between them. There are 13 residues in the CDR3.

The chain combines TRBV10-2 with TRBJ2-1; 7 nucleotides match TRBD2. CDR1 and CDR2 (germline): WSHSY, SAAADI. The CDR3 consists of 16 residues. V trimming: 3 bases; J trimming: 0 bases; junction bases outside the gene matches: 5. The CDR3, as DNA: TGCGCCAGCAGTGACCCTAGCGGCAGCTCCTACAATGAGCAGTTCTTC. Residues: CASSDPSGSSYNEQFF.

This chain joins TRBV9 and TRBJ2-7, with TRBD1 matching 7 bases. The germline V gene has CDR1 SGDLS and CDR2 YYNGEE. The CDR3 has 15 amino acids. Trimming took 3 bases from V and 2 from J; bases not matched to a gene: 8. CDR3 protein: CASSASVGQPYEQYF. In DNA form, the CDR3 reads TGTGCCAGCAGCGCAAGCGTGGGACAGCCCTACGAGCAGTACTTC.

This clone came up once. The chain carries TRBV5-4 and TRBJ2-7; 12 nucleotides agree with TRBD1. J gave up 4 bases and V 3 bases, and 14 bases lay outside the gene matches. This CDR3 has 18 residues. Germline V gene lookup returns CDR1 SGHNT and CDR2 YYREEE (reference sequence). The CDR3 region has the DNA TGTGCCAGCAGCTACGGGACAGGGGGCCACCCACGAACATACGAGCAGTACTTC. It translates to CASSYGTGGHPRTYEQYF.

For the CDR3, the DNA is TGTGCCAGCAGCCCACAGGGACAGGGGTACACTGAAGCTTTCTTT. It yields the protein CASSPQGQGYTEAFF. V and J are TRBV5-5 and TRBJ1-1, with 10 bases lining up with TRBD1. The CDR3 totals 15 residues. CDR1 and CDR2 from the germline V gene are SGHKS and YYEKEE (reference sequence). V lost 4 bases to trimming and J lost 3 bases; unmatched junction nucleotides: 6.

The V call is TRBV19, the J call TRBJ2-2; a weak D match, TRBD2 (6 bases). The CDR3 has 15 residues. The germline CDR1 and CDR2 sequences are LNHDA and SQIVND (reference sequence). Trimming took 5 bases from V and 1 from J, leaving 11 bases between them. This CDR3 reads CASSPTSRNTGELFF. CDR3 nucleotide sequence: TGTGCCAGTAGTCCCACTAGCAGGAACACCGGGGAGCTGTTTTTT.

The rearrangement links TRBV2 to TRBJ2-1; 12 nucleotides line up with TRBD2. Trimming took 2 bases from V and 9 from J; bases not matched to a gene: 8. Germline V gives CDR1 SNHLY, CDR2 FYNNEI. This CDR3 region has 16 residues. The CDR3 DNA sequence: TGTGCCAGCAGTGAACAGACTAGCGGGAGTTTCGGTGAGCAGTTCTTC. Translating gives CASSEQTSGSFGEQFF.